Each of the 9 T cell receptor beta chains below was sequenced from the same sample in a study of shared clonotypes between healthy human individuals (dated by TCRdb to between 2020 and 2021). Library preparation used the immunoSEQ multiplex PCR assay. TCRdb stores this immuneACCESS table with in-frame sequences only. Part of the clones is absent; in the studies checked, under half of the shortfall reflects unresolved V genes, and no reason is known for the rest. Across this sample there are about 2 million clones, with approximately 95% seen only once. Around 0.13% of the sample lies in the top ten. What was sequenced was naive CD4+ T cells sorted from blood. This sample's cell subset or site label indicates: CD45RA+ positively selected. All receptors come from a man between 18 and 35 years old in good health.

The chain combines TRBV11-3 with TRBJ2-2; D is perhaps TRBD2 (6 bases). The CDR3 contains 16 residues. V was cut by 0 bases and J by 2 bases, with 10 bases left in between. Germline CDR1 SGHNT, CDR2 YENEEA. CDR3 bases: TGTGCCAGCAGCTTAGATGGCGGGGTCAACACCGGGGAGCTGTTTTTT. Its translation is CASSLDGGVNTGELFF.

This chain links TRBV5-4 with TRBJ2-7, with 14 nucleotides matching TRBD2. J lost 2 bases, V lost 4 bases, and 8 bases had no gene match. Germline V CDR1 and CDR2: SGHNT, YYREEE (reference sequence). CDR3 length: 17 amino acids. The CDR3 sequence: CASSPGLAGVGAYEQYF. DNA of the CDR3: TGTGCCAGCAGCCCGGGACTAGCGGGAGTGGGGGCCTACGAGCAGTACTTC.

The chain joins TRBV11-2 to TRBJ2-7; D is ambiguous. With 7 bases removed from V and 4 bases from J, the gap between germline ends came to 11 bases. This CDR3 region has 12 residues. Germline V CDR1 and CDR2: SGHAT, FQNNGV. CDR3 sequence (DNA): TGTGCCAGCAACCATCTAAGTTACGAGCAGTACTTC. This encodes CASNHLSYEQYF.

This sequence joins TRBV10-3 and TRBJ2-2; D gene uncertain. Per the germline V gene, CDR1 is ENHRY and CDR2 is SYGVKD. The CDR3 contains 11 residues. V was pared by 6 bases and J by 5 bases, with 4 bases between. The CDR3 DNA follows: TGTGCCATCAGCCAAACCGGGGAGCTGTTTTTT. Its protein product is CAISQTGELFF.

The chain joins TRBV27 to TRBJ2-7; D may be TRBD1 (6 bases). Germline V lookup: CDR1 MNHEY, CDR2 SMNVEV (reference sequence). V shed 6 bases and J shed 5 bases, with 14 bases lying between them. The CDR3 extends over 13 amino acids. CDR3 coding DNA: TGTGCCAGCAGCCCTCAACAGGGAAACGAGCAGTACTTC. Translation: CASSPQQGNEQYF.

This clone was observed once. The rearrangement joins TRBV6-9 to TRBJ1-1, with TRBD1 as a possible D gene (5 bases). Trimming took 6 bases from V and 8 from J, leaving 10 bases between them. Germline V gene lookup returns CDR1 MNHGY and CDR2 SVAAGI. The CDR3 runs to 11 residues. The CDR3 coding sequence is TGTGCCAGCAGAGGGGCCCGCGAAGCTTTCTTT. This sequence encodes CASRGAREAFF.

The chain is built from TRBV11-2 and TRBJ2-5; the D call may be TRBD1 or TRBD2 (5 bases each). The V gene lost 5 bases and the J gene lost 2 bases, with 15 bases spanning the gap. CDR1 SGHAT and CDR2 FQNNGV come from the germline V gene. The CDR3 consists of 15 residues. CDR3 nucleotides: TGTGCCAGCAGCCCGTGGGGAGACAGACAAGAGACCCAGTACTTC. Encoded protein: CASSPWGDRQETQYF.

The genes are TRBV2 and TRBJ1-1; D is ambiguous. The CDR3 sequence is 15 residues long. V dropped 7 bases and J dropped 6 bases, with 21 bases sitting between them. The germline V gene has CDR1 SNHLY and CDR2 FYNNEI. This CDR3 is CASNLLPTSPSEAFF. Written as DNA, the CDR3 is TGTGCCAGCAACCTCCTGCCTACTAGCCCCTCTGAAGCTTTCTTT.

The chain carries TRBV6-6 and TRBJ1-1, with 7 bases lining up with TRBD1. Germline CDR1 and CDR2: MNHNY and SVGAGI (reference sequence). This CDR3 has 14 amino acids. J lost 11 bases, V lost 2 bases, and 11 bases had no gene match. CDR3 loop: CASSYRDRERSAFF. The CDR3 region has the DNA TGTGCCAGCAGTTACCGTGACAGGGAGCGGTCGGCTTTCTTT.